Below, one T cell receptor beta chain is given with its context. Per the original data handling: Nucleated cell number was recorded as an estimate derived from reference gene primer amplification. Clones were read by immunoSEQ multiplex PCR, and TCRdb kept only the in-frame ones, dropping some. The V and J calls and clone size were taken over from that table, and D and trimming were inferred from the DNA. In the table there are some 670,000 clones, 85% to 90% of which are singletons. V was shortened by 0 bases and J by 1 base, with 11 bases between the two germline ends. The CDR3 contains 15 residues. Germline CDR1 and CDR2: SGDLS and YYNGEE. The record originates from a study of blood T cell repertoires in COVID-19. Study-wide context: The United States, Italy and Spain supplied acute and convalescent COVID-19 samples. PBMCs, B-cell-depleted T cells, or T cells provided the cDNA or gDNA that made up the material.

This TCR came from a woman under 30 with acute or convalescent COVID-19. The chain couples TRBV9 to TRBJ2-7; tentatively, D is TRBD1 (6 bases). Sequenced material: peripheral blood. Written as DNA, the CDR3 is TGTGCCAGCAGCGTAGATAGTCAGGGGTCCTACGAGCAGTACTTC. Amino acids: CASSVDSQGSYEQYF.